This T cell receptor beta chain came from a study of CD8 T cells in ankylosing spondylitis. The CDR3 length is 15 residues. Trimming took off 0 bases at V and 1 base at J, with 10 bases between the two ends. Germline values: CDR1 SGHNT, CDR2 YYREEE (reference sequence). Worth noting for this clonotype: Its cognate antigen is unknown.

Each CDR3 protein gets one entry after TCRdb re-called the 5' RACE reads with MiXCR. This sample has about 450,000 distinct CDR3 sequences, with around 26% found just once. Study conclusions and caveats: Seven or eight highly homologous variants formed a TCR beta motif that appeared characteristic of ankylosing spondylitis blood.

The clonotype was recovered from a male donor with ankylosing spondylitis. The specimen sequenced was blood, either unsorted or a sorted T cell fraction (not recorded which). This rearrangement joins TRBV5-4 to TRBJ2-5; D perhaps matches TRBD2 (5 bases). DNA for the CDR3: TGTGCCAGCAGCTTGGGCATCCTAGCCCAAGAGACCCAGTACTTC. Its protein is CASSLGILAQETQYF. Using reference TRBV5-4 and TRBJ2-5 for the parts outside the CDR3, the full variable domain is ETGVTQSPTHLIKTRGQQVTLRCSSQSGHNTVSWYQQALGQGPQFIFQYYREEENGRGNFPPRFSGLQFPNYSSELNVNALELDDSALYLCASSLGILAQETQYFGPGTRLLVL.